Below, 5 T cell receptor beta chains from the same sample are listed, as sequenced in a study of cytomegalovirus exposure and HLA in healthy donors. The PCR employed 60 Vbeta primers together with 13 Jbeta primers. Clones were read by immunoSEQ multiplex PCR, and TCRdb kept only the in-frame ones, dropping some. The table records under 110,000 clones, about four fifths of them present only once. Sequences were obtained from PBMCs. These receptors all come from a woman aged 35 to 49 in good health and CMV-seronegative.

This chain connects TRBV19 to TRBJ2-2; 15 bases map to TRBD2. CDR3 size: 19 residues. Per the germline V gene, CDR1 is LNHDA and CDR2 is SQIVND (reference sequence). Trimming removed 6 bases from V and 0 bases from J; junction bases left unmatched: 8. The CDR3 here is CASRITGLAGGANTGELFF. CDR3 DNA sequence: TGTGCCAGTAGAATTACGGGACTAGCGGGGGGCGCGAACACCGGGGAGCTGTTTTTT.

The CDR3, as DNA: TGTGCCAGCCGGGACAGGGGGCGTCGGACCGGGGAGCTGTTTTTT. Translating it yields CASRDRGRRTGELFF. J is TRBJ2-2 and V is TRBV27, with 12 bases matching TRBD1. The germline V gene encodes CDR1 MNHEY and CDR2 SMNVEV (reference sequence). The CDR3 runs 15 residues. Trimming cost V 8 bases and J 5 bases; bases outside gene matches: 6.

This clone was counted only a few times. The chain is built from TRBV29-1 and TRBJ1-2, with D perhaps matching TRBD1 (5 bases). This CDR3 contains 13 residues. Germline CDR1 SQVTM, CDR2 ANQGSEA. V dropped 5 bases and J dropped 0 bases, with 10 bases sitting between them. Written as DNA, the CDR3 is TGCAGCGTTCGACAGAGCACTAACTATGGCTACACCTTC. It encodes CSVRQSTNYGYTF.

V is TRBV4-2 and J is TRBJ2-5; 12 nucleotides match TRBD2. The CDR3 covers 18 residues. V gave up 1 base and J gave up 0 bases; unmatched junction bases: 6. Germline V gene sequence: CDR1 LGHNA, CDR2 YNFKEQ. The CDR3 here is CASSQAASGGVDQETQYF. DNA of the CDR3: TGTGCCAGCAGCCAAGCGGCTAGCGGGGGGGTAGACCAAGAGACCCAGTACTTC.

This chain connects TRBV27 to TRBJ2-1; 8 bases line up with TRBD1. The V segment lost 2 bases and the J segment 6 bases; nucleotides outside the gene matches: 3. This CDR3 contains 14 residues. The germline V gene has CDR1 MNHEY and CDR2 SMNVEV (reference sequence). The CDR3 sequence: CASSLTQGANEQFF. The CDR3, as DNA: TGTGCCAGCAGTTTAACGCAGGGGGCCAATGAGCAGTTCTTC.